This T cell receptor (beta chain) was found in a study of blood T cell repertoires in COVID-19. Some clones are missing from TCRdb's copy, which holds only in-frame ones; the method was immunoSEQ multiplex PCR. Of about 480,000 clones in the sample, about 85% were seen once. A single count supports this clone. This CDR3 spans 14 amino acids. The V end was cut by 2 bases, the J end by 9 bases, with 14 bases between. From germline, CDR1 is LNHDA and CDR2 SQIVND (reference sequence). Input material: PBMCs or T cells enriched from blood (not recorded which). The gene calls are TRBV19 and TRBJ1-5; D is possibly TRBD1 (5 bases). The clonotype comes from a woman under 30 with acute COVID-19. This CDR3 reads CASSITKGRRPQHF. CDR3 DNA sequence: TGTGCCAGTAGTATAACTAAGGGGCGACGGCCCCAGCATTTT.